The 10 T cell receptor beta chains listed next were all sequenced from one sample in a study of blood T cell repertoires in COVID-19. Using immunoSEQ multiplex PCR, the repertoire was profiled, and TCRdb retains in-frame clones only, with some absent. Found here are fewer than 350,000 clones, 75% to 90% of them singletons; the top ten hold roughly 13%. Material for sequencing was peripheral blood. Source of these receptors: an older woman with COVID-19, enrolled during active disease.

The chain links TRBV20-1 to TRBJ2-3; 9 bases align to TRBD1. Germline values: CDR1 DFQATT, CDR2 SNEGSKA (reference sequence). V lost 3 bases, J lost 5 bases, and 6 bases stayed unmatched. The length of the CDR3 is 14 residues. The CDR3, as DNA: TGCAGTGCTAGTGGGACAGGGAGGGGAGATACGCAGTATTTT. Residues: CSASGTGRGDTQYF.

The chain employs TRBV3-1 (or the pseudogene TRBV3-2) and TRBJ2-7, with a weak D call TRBD2 (6 bases). Germline lookup yields CDR1 LGHDT and CDR2 YNNKEL (reference sequence). This CDR3 comprises 13 residues. Trimming pared 1 base from V and 10 bases from J, leaving 14 bases between. The CDR3 DNA follows: TGTGCCAGCAGCCAAGGGGCTAGCGCAACCCAGTACTTC. As protein: CASSQGASATQYF.

The chain uses TRBV5-6 and TRBJ2-2, with TRBD2 identical over 11 bases. The CDR3 spans 15 residues. Trimming removed 1 base from V and 7 bases from J; junction bases left unmatched: 3. Per the germline V gene, CDR1 is SGHDT and CDR2 is YYEEEE. For the CDR3, the DNA is TGTGCCAGCAGCTTGTCCGGACTAGCGGGCGGGGAGCTGTTTTTT. Translating gives CASSLSGLAGGELFF.

The chain employs TRBV5-1 and TRBJ2-1, with D tentatively TRBD2 (5 bases). Germline values: CDR1 SGHRS, CDR2 YFSETQ. This CDR3 is 13 amino acids long. Between the trimmed V and J ends, which lost 1 base and 5 bases, there was a span of 7 bases. The CDR3 nucleotides are TGCGCCAGCAGCTTGATGACTAACAATGAGCAGTTCTTC. Amino acids: CASSLMTNNEQFF.

The chain joins TRBV19 to TRBJ2-7; perhaps TRBD2 as D (7 bases). V was trimmed by 3 bases and J by 2 bases, leaving 14 bases between them. This CDR3 is built from 15 residues. The germline CDR1 and CDR2 sequences are LNHDA and SQIVND (reference sequence). CDR3 in DNA: TGTGCCAGTAGTATGGGGGGGCAACGGACCTACGAGCAGTACTTC. Its translation: CASSMGGQRTYEQYF.

The gene calls are TRBV21-1 and TRBJ2-1; no check of the table's D call, TRBD2, against the DNA was made. TRBV21-1 is a pseudogene segment. The CDR3 runs to 17 residues. In DNA, the CDR3 is TGTGCCAGCAGCAAAGTGGGGGCTAGCGGCCTCTACAATGAGCAGTTCTTC. Its protein is CASSKVGASGLYNEQFF.

This chain uses TRBV7-6 with TRBJ1-2; D not resolved. The CDR3 spans 13 residues. Germline V gives CDR1 SGHVS, CDR2 FNYEAQ. V lost 4 bases and J 8 bases, leaving 14 bases between the germline ends. The CDR3 sequence: CASSSPAGAGYTF. The CDR3 DNA follows: TGTGCCAGCAGCTCCCCCGCGGGTGCCGGCTACACCTTC.

This chain joins TRBV2 and TRBJ1-1; D unclear. The CDR3 runs to 14 residues. The V gene lost 6 bases and the J gene lost 3 bases, with 14 bases spanning the gap. CDR1 and CDR2 (germline): SNHLY, FYNNEI. The CDR3 DNA reads as TGTGCCAGCAGCCCCCGGCGCGGGGACACTGAAGCTTTCTTT. Translated: CASSPRRGDTEAFF.

The rearrangement uses TRBV6-2 or TRBV6-3 and TRBJ1-3, with D unclear. This CDR3 has 15 amino acids. Germline loops: CDR1 MNHEY, CDR2 SVGEGT. Deletions cut 5 bases from V and 4 bases from J, with 15 bases between. Written as DNA, the CDR3 is TGTGCCAGCAGTAAATATCCCGGAGGAGGAAACACCATATATTTT. Its translation is CASSKYPGGGNTIYF.

This clone has just a few counts. The V call is TRBV24-1, the J call TRBJ2-2, with 8 bases that match TRBD1. The V segment lost 3 bases and the J segment 0 bases; nucleotides outside the gene matches: 8. This CDR3 contains 18 residues. Germline CDR1 KGHDR, CDR2 SFDVKD. CDR3 nucleotides: TGTGCCACCAGTGATCATGATACAGGGGGGTCGAACACCGGGGAGCTGTTTTTT. This codes for CATSDHDTGGSNTGELFF.